The TCR beta chain described here comes from a study of CD8+CD57+ T cells in acquired aplastic anemia. Study in general: Sorted CD4+ and CD8+ cells yielded DNA averaging around 3.5 ug. Healthy donor sequencing depth: around 9.9 million CD4+, about 12 million CD8+ reads.

It was genomic DNA that served as the template for profiling TCR beta VDJ and CDR3. TCRdb used MiXCR to reprocess the reads, holding one entry per CDR3 protein. The table shows approximately 170,000 distinct CDR3 sequences, with approximately 52% occurring only once. Sample: sorted CD4+, CD8+, or CD8+CD57+ T cells (not recorded which) from PBMCs. This clonotype was sampled from a human donor in good health, serving as a control.

Here the CDR3 reads CASSSDRHGYTF. The CDR3 DNA is TGTGCCAGCAGTTCGGACAGGCATGGCTACACCTTC. J is TRBJ1-2 and V is TRBV28; 7 nucleotides agree with TRBD1. The ends lost 4 bases at V and 6 bases at J; junction bases unmatched: 2. Germline V gene sequence: CDR1 MDHEN, CDR2 SYDVKM. This CDR3 spans 12 amino acids.